This section outlines one T cell receptor beta chain sequence together with its context. Antigen unknown. The PCR made use of 60 Vbeta and 13 Jbeta primers. Sequencing was performed with immunoSEQ multiplex PCR; in TCRdb, only in-frame clones are kept and a portion is missing. The data contain 210,000 or so clones, around four fifths of them seen just once; the ten biggest clones take up more than 0.45%. This entry belongs to a study of cytomegalovirus exposure and HLA in healthy donors. Findings of the study overall: There were approximately 150 TCR beta chains listed as cytomegalovirus-associated.

Nominally healthy donors provided the samples, though records likely missed some immune exposures. Trimming removed 1 base from V and 5 bases from J, with 14 bases in between. In germline, CDR1 is LGHNA, CDR2 YSLEER. The CDR3 is 16 residues long. This sequence was found in a woman aged 40 to 49 in good health and CMV-seronegative. V and J are TRBV4-3 and TRBJ1-4; a possible D gene is TRBD1 (5 bases). Sample: PBMCs. CDR3 in amino acids: CASSQADGGWNEKLFF. CDR3 sequence (DNA): TGCGCCAGCAGCCAAGCGGATGGGGGGTGGAATGAAAAACTGTTTTTT.